Following are 6 T cell receptor beta chains from one sample sequenced in a study of cytomegalovirus exposure and HLA in healthy donors. PCR amplification relied on 60 Vbeta primers (plus 13 Jbeta primers). Assay: immunoSEQ multiplex PCR; the TCRdb copy retains only in-frame clones and omits some. The table shows more than 95,000 clones, with roughly three quarters occurring only once. Sequencing input: PBMCs. All receptors derive from a man between 50 and 59 years old in good health and CMV-seropositive.

CDR3 nucleotides: TGTGCCAGCAGCCACTCGGGGGGCAACTATGGCTACACCTTC. This sequence encodes CASSHSGGNYGYTF. This chain connects TRBV7-2 to TRBJ1-2; a possible D gene is TRBD1 (6 bases). Between the trimmed V and J ends, which lost 5 bases and 2 bases, there was a span of 12 bases. Looked up from germline, CDR1 is SGHTA and CDR2 is FQGNSA. This CDR3 region has 14 residues.

This clone was found once. The V gene is TRBV28, the J gene TRBJ1-2, with TRBD1 matching 9 bases. This CDR3 has 14 residues. Trimming cost V 6 bases and J 5 bases; bases outside gene matches: 7. Germline values: CDR1 MDHEN, CDR2 SYDVKM. CDR3 residues: CASRTTGGGYGYTF. The DNA of the CDR3 is TGTGCCAGCAGGACGACAGGGGGGGGGTATGGCTACACCTTC.

V usage is TRBV28 and J usage is TRBJ1-4; 7 nucleotides line up with TRBD1. The CDR3 covers 16 residues. J gave up 2 bases and V 5 bases, and 8 bases lay outside the gene matches. Germline V lookup: CDR1 MDHEN, CDR2 SYDVKM. CDR3 DNA: TGTGCCAGCAGTGCCGTGCCGGGACAGACTAATGAAAAACTGTTTTTT. It encodes CASSAVPGQTNEKLFF.

The V gene is TRBV11-2, the J gene TRBJ2-3; 7 bases match TRBD2. The germline CDR1 and CDR2 sequences are SGHAT and FQNNGV. Unmatched junction bases numbered 11, after V lost 5 bases and J lost 0 bases. This CDR3 comprises 17 residues. The CDR3 DNA follows: TGTGCCAGCAGCCTCCTTGGCGGGGGAGTAAGCACAGATACGCAGTATTTT. Protein product: CASSLLGGGVSTDTQYF.

The rearrangement links TRBV28 to TRBJ2-1; the match to TRBD2 covers 8 bases. V shed 11 bases, J shed 0 bases, and the junction held 6 bases outside the gene matches. This CDR3 spans 14 amino acids. The V gene's germline CDR1 is MDHEN and CDR2 SYDVKM. The CDR3 is CACTSGSSYNEQFF. The CDR3 nucleotides read TGTGCCTGTACGAGCGGGAGCTCCTACAATGAGCAGTTCTTC.

This clone was seen more than once but under ten times. The chain has TRBV9 and TRBJ1-2; D is possibly TRBD1 (6 bases). The CDR3 is 14 residues long. The germline V gene encodes CDR1 SGDLS and CDR2 YYNGEE. Between the trimmed V and J ends, which lost 3 bases and 6 bases, there was a span of 15 bases. CDR3 DNA: TGTGCCAGCAGCGGCTTATGGACAGTTGATGGCTACACCTTC. Translation gives CASSGLWTVDGYTF.